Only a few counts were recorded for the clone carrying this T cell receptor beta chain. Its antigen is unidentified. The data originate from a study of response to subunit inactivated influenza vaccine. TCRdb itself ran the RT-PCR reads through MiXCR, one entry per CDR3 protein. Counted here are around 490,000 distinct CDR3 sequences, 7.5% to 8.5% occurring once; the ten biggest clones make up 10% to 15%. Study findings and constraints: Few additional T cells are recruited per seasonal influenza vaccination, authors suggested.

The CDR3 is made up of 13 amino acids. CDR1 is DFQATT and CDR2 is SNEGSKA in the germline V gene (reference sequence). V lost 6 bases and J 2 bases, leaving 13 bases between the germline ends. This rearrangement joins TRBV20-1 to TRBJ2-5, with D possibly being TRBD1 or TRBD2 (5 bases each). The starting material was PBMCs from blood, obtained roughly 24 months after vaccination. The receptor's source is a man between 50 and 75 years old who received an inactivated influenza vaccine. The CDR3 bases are TGCAGTGCCCATGACTACAGGCAAGAGACCCAGTACTTC. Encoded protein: CSAHDYRQETQYF.